The 30 T cell receptor beta chains reported below all come from one sample, sequenced in a study of shared clonotypes between healthy human individuals. Naive CD8 cells were CD45RO-negative, positively selected for CCR7, excluding terminally differentiated effector memory CD45RA+ cells. Here immunoSEQ multiplex PCR was the method, and the copy in TCRdb shows in-frame clones only, minus some. The data contain some 2,000,000 clones, over 85% of them singletons. The sequencing sample was made of naive CD8+ T cells sorted from blood. These receptors all come from a man aged 18 to 30 in good health.

This clone was found once. The chain is built from TRBV6-1 and TRBJ2-7; no clear D gene. Deletions cut 5 bases from V and 0 bases from J, with 14 bases between. There are 15 residues in the CDR3. The germline gives CDR1 MNHNS, CDR2 SASEGT. CDR3 bases: TGTGCCAGCAGTATGTCGCAGCTGAGCTCCTACGAGCAGTACTTC. Translating gives CASSMSQLSSYEQYF.

In this sample, this clone turned up once. V gene TRBV7-9 combines with J gene TRBJ1-1; TRBD1 might be the D (6 bases). Looked up from germline, CDR1 is SEHNR and CDR2 is FQNEAQ (reference sequence). There are 14 residues in the CDR3. Trimming stripped 1 base from V and 5 bases from J, with 11 bases between. This CDR3 reads CASSLEAGDTEAFF. Here the CDR3 DNA reads TGTGCCAGCAGCTTAGAAGCAGGGGATACTGAAGCTTTCTTT.

V and J are TRBV28 and TRBJ1-5; D remains unclear. The CDR3 is 15 residues long. Germline V lookup: CDR1 MDHEN, CDR2 SYDVKM. V shed 3 bases and J shed 4 bases, with 13 bases lying between them. CDR3 nucleotides: TGTGCCAGCAGTTTTGGAGAACAGCCTAATCAGCCCCAGCATTTT. Its translation is CASSFGEQPNQPQHF.

The chain is built from TRBV5-1 and TRBJ2-5, with D possibly being TRBD2 (7 bases). V was cut by 2 bases and J by 10 bases, with 24 bases left in between. Germline lookup yields CDR1 SGHRS and CDR2 YFSETQ. This CDR3 is 16 amino acids long. For the CDR3, the DNA is TGCGCCAGCAGCTTCACGTTTGGGCGGGGGCTCCAGGGCCAGTACTTC. This translates into CASSFTFGRGLQGQYF.

The chain joins TRBV7-9 to TRBJ2-7; TRBD1 agrees at 9 bases. This CDR3 spans 14 amino acids. Germline assignment: CDR1 SEHNR and CDR2 FQNEAQ (reference sequence). V shed 3 bases, J shed 5 bases, and the junction held 5 bases outside the gene matches. The CDR3 DNA reads TGTGCCAGCAGCTTCCGGACAGGGGTTAACGAGCAGTACTTC. Translation gives CASSFRTGVNEQYF.

This chain connects TRBV30 to TRBJ2-1, with D perhaps matching TRBD2 (5 bases). The germline V gene encodes CDR1 GTSNPN and CDR2 SVGIG (reference sequence). Trimming removed 7 bases at V and 10 bases at J, with 14 bases between. This CDR3 spans 11 amino acids. CDR3 DNA: TGTGCCTCCGAGGGAATGGGAGAGCAGTTCTTC. It encodes CASEGMGEQFF.

The chain employs TRBV6-5 and TRBJ1-1; tentative D call: TRBD1 (5 bases). Per the germline V gene, CDR1 is MNHEY and CDR2 is SVGAGI. CDR3 length equals 12 residues. Between the trimmed V and J ends, which lost 8 bases and 0 bases, there was a span of 7 bases. The CDR3 reads CASGGVNTEAFF. CDR3 nucleotide sequence: TGTGCCAGCGGGGGGGTGAACACTGAAGCTTTCTTT.

The chain combines TRBV2 with TRBJ2-2; 7 bases align to TRBD1. The V and J ends lost 5 bases and 5 bases, in that order; junction bases with no gene match: 5. This CDR3 contains 14 residues. CDR1 and CDR2 from the germline V gene are SNHLY and FYNNEI. Written as DNA, the CDR3 is TGTGCCAGCAGTAGACAGGGAGAGACCGGGGAGCTGTTTTTT. Its protein is CASSRQGETGELFF.

The chain combines TRBV2 with TRBJ2-2, with D perhaps matching TRBD1 or TRBD2 (5 bases each). CDR3 length: 16 amino acids. V lost 6 bases and J lost 0, with 14 bases in between. Germline V gene lookup returns CDR1 SNHLY and CDR2 FYNNEI. The CDR3 nucleotides are TGTGCCAGCAGCGTTCGGGACGGCTCGAACACCGGGGAGCTGTTTTTT. Its translation: CASSVRDGSNTGELFF.

The chain uses TRBV7-9 and TRBJ1-5; no clear D gene. V lost 5 bases, J lost 0 bases, and 8 bases lay in between. CDR3 length: 14 residues. Per germline, CDR1 SEHNR and CDR2 FQNEAQ (reference sequence). CDR3 amino acids: CASSPQYSNQPQHF. The DNA of the CDR3 is TGTGCCAGCAGCCCCCAGTATAGCAATCAGCCCCAGCATTTT.

The chain couples TRBV7-6 to TRBJ2-7, with D possibly matching TRBD1 (5 bases). This CDR3 has 15 residues. V shed 2 bases and J shed 1 base, with 12 bases lying between them. The germline V gene has CDR1 SGHVS and CDR2 FNYEAQ. This CDR3 is CASSLTAGQSYEQYF. DNA for the CDR3: TGTGCCAGCAGCTTAACGGCAGGGCAATCCTACGAGCAGTACTTC.

This chain joins TRBV5-5 and TRBJ2-7, with TRBD2 matching over 7 bases. V lost 7 bases, J lost 3 bases, and 13 bases stayed unmatched. CDR3 length: 15 amino acids. Germline V lookup: CDR1 SGHKS, CDR2 YYEKEE (reference sequence). The CDR3 DNA is TGTGCCAGCGGAGGAAAGGCTAGCGGTGACTACGAGCAGTACTTC. Protein sequence: CASGGKASGDYEQYF.

CDR3 region: CASSPQGEAGGQETQYF. CDR3 DNA sequence: TGTGCCAGCAGTCCGCAAGGAGAAGCGGGGGGACAAGAGACCCAGTACTTC. The chain has TRBV13 and TRBJ2-5; 9 positions agree with TRBD2. The junction had 13 bases not matched to a gene; V was cut back by 6 bases and J by 2 bases. CDR1 is PRHDT, CDR2 FYEKMQ, per germline (reference sequence). This CDR3 is built from 17 residues. Filled out from reference TRBV13 and TRBJ2-5, the complete variable domain reads AAGVIQSPRHLIKEKRETATLKCYPIPRHDTVYWYQQGPGQDPQFLISFYEKMQSDKGSIPDRFSAQQFSDYHSELNMSSLELGDSALYFCASSPQGEAGGQETQYFGPGTRLLVL.

This sequence joins TRBV25-1 and TRBJ2-2; D unclear. V was shortened by 3 bases and J by 1 base, with 6 bases between the two germline ends. From germline, CDR1 is MGHDK and CDR2 SYGVNS. The CDR3 spans 14 residues. The CDR3 sequence: CASSETENTGELFF. CDR3 coding DNA: TGTGCCAGCAGTGAGACCGAGAACACCGGGGAGCTGTTTTTT.

This sequence joins TRBV7-2 and TRBJ2-1; D is unclear. CDR1 is SGHTA, CDR2 FQGNSA, per germline. The CDR3 runs to 13 residues. V was trimmed by 2 bases and J by 3 bases, leaving 5 bases between them. CDR3 DNA: TGTGCCAGCAGCTTACTAGGCTACAATGAGCAGTTCTTC. It is translated as CASSLLGYNEQFF.

This clone was seen only once. Distinct nucleotide sequences in the sample also encode this CDR3. V and J are TRBV6-5 and TRBJ2-7, with D perhaps TRBD1 or TRBD2 (5 bases each). The CDR3 loop spans 13 amino acids. Germline CDR1 is MNHEY and CDR2 is SVGAGI. Trimming removed 2 bases from V and 4 bases from J, with 9 bases in between. DNA for the CDR3: TGTGCCAGCAGTTACAGGGACGGATACGAGCAGTACTTC. Encoded protein: CASSYRDGYEQYF.

For the CDR3, the DNA is TGCAGCGTTGCCGGCGGGAGGGGGTACGAGCAGTACTTC. Translating gives CSVAGGRGYEQYF. The chain is built from TRBV29-1 and TRBJ2-7, with 9 positions matching TRBD2. V lost 4 bases to trimming and J lost 4 bases; unmatched junction nucleotides: 5. The CDR3 is 13 residues long. Germline values: CDR1 SQVTM, CDR2 ANQGSEA.

The chain couples TRBV10-1 to TRBJ2-1; 9 bases line up with TRBD1. The germline V gene encodes CDR1 WNHNN and CDR2 SYGVQD (reference sequence). This CDR3 has 17 residues. Trimming took 0 bases from V and 0 from J; bases not matched to a gene: 3. The CDR3 reads CASSESGQGFSYNEQFF. CDR3 DNA: TGCGCCAGCAGTGAGTCGGGACAGGGATTCTCCTACAATGAGCAGTTCTTC.

The chain is built from TRBV30 and TRBJ2-1; a possible D gene is TRBD1 (6 bases). V lost 5 bases and J 0 bases, leaving 11 bases between the germline ends. CDR1 and CDR2 (germline): GTSNPN, SVGIG (reference sequence). There are 14 residues in the CDR3. CDR3 coding DNA: TGTGCCTGGGGACAGTGGAGCTCCTACAATGAGCAGTTCTTC. Residues: CAWGQWSSYNEQFF.

As for this clone: This sample includes further DNA sequences coding for the same CDR3. The chain is built from TRBV9 and TRBJ2-1, with 7 bases lining up with TRBD2. This CDR3 region has 12 residues. The V gene end was trimmed by 4 bases and the J gene end by 7 bases; junction bases not matched to a gene: 2. In germline, CDR1 is SGDLS, CDR2 YYNGEE. CDR3 bases: TGTGCCAGCAGCCCCGGGGGGAATGAGCAGTTCTTC. Translating it yields CASSPGGNEQFF.

The CDR3 DNA is TGTGCCAGCAGCTTAGCGCCCTCTGGGGAGGGCGGTGGCTACACCTTC. It translates to CASSLAPSGEGGGYTF. The V gene is TRBV7-8, the J gene TRBJ1-2; D remains ambiguous. Trimming left V 0 bases short and J 7 bases short, with 18 bases between. This CDR3 region has 16 residues. Germline CDR1 is SGHVS and CDR2 is FQNEAQ.

The gene calls are TRBV7-6 and TRBJ2-5; 10 positions match TRBD2. The CDR3 sequence is 16 residues long. In germline, CDR1 is SGHVS, CDR2 FNYEAQ. Germline trimming cut 2 bases from V and 2 bases from J; bases unmatched to any gene: 5. In DNA, the CDR3 is TGTGCCAGCAGCTTACATATAGCGGGAGGTCAAGAGACCCAGTACTTC. Amino acid sequence: CASSLHIAGGQETQYF.

This clone appeared a single time. The V and J genes are TRBV4-1 and TRBJ2-7, with D possibly TRBD1 on 6 matching bases. Germline V gives CDR1 MGHRA, CDR2 YSYEKL. This CDR3 region has 14 residues. V lost 1 base and J 5 bases, leaving 12 bases between the germline ends. In DNA, the CDR3 is TGCGCCAGCAGCCAAGTACAGGGTGGGGACGAGCAGTACTTC. Protein product: CASSQVQGGDEQYF.

The chain is built from TRBV5-4 and TRBJ1-6; 7 bases are shared with TRBD1. Germline assignment: CDR1 SGHNT and CDR2 YYREEE (reference sequence). V lost 4 bases to trimming and J lost 9 bases; unmatched junction nucleotides: 7. The CDR3 length is 14 residues. CDR3 coding DNA: TGTGCCAGCAGCCCGGAGGGGGCGGCTTCACCCCTCCACTTT. It encodes CASSPEGAASPLHF.

The CDR3 reads CASSPALADGANVLTF. The CDR3 DNA reads TGCGCCAGCAGCCCGGCCCTAGCTGATGGGGCCAACGTCCTGACTTTC. The chain is built from TRBV5-1 and TRBJ2-6; D is perhaps TRBD2 (5 bases). Trimming stripped 4 bases from V and 3 bases from J, with 14 bases between. There are 16 residues in the CDR3. Germline CDR1 and CDR2: SGHRS and YFSETQ.

The chain has TRBV13 and TRBJ1-2; maybe TRBD1 (5 bases). The V and J ends lost 0 bases and 4 bases respectively, with 15 bases between them. This CDR3 has 16 residues. In germline, CDR1 is PRHDT, CDR2 FYEKMQ (reference sequence). The CDR3 loop reads CASSLGRDAIPYGYTF. As DNA, the CDR3 is TGTGCCAGCAGCTTAGGGCGGGACGCCATACCCTATGGCTACACCTTC.

The chain joins TRBV2 to TRBJ2-1; D is possibly TRBD1 (6 bases). Trimming took off 2 bases at V and 6 bases at J, with 14 bases between the two ends. The germline gives CDR1 SNHLY, CDR2 FYNNEI. The CDR3 spans 15 residues. The CDR3 DNA reads TGTGCCAGCAGTGAAAACAGGGTCGAGGTCAATGAGCAGTTCTTC. It translates to CASSENRVEVNEQFF.

This clone was detected only once. The V gene is TRBV7-8, the J gene TRBJ2-7; either TRBD1 or TRBD2 may fit D (7 bases each). Trimming pared 2 bases from V and 0 bases from J, leaving 17 bases between. Germline CDR1 SGHVS, CDR2 FQNEAQ. The CDR3 contains 17 residues. CDR3: CASSLLGRDRSSYEQYF. DNA of the CDR3: TGTGCCAGCAGCTTATTAGGGAGGGACAGAAGCTCCTACGAGCAGTACTTC. Full variable domain (missing parts from reference TRBV7-8 and TRBJ2-7): GAGVSQSPRYKVAKRGQDVALRCDPISGHVSLFWYQQALGQGPEFLTYFQNEAQLDKSGLPSDRFFAERPEGSVSTLKIQRTQQEDSAVYLCASSLLGRDRSSYEQYFGPGTRLTVT.

The V call is TRBV19, the J call TRBJ2-4; possibly TRBD1 for D (5 bases). Germline V CDR1 and CDR2: LNHDA, SQIVND (reference sequence). Trimming shortened V by 1 base and J by 7 bases, and 14 bases separated the two germline ends. The CDR3 covers 15 residues. Here the CDR3 reads CASSIGQGLWNIQYF. Here the CDR3 DNA reads TGTGCCAGTAGTATAGGGCAGGGATTGTGGAACATTCAGTACTTC.

Only a few counts were recorded for this clone. The chain is built from TRBV12-1 and TRBJ1-2. TRBV12-1 is recorded as a pseudogene. The CDR3 runs 15 residues. CDR3: CASSFVWGGLYGYTF. For the CDR3, the DNA is TGTGCCAGCAGCTTTGTATGGGGAGGGCTCTATGGCTACACCTTC.